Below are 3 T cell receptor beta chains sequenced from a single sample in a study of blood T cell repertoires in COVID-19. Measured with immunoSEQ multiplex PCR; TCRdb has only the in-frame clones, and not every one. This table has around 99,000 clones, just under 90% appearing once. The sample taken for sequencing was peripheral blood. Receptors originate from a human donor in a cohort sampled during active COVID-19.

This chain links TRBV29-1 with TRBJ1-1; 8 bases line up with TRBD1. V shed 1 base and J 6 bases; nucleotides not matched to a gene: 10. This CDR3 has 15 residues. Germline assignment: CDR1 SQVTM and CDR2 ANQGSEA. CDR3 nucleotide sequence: TGCAGCGTTGAAGGGCAGGGGGCACCCCAGTCTGAAGCTTTCTTT. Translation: CSVEGQGAPQSEAFF.

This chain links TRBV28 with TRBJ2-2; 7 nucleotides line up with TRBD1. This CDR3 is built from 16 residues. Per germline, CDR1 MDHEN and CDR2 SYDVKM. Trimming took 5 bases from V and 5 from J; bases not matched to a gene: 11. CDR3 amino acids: CASSTRDRGKTGELFF. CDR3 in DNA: TGTGCCAGCAGTACAAGGGACAGAGGAAAGACCGGGGAGCTGTTTTTT.

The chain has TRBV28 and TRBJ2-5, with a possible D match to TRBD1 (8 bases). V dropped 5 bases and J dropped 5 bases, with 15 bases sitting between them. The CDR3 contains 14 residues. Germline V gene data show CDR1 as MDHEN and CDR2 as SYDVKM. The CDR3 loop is CASSEPQGGETQYF. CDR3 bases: TGTGCCAGCAGTGAACCACAGGGGGGGGAGACCCAGTACTTC.